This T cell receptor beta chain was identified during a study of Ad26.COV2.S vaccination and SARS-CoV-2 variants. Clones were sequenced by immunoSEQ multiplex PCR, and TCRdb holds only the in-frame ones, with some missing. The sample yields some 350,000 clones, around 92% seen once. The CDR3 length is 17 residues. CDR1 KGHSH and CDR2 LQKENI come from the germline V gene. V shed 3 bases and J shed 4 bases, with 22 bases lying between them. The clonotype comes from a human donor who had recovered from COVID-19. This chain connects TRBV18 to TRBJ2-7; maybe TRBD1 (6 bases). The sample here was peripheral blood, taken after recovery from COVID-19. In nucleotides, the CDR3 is TGTGCCAGCTCACCCCCACCGACAGGTACCCTCGGGTACGAGCAGTACTTC. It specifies CASSPPPTGTLGYEQYF.